The clone carrying this TCR beta chain was seen many times. These data are taken from a study of spatial heterogeneity in lung cancer. In germline, CDR1 is MDHEN, CDR2 SYDVKM. CDR3 length: 13 residues. Between the trimmed V and J ends, which lost 1 base and 5 bases, there was a span of 9 bases. Time point of the sample: sample taken at primary tumor resection. Material for sequencing was whole RNA from tumor, nontumor lung or frozen PBMC, left unsorted. TCRdb redid the calling of the 5' RACE reads with MiXCR, one entry per CDR3 protein. The sample has approximately 38,000 distinct CDR3 sequences; 5.8% are singletons.

The V and J genes are TRBV28 and TRBJ2-7; perhaps TRBD1 as D (6 bases). This TCR came from a male donor with early-stage non-small cell lung cancer. Specimen: PBMCs, collected at surgery. CDR3 DNA sequence: TGTGCCAGCAGTTTATTAGGGACAAACGAGCAGTACTTC. Encoded protein: CASSLLGTNEQYF.